This T cell receptor (beta chain) was recorded in a study of early T cells in non-severe SARS-CoV-2 infection. In this sample, this clonotype turned up a few times. CDR1 is SGHAT and CDR2 is FQNNGV in the germline V gene. The CDR3 is made up of 11 amino acids. Trimming took 5 bases from V and 1 from J, leaving 2 bases between them. Each single cDNA molecule received a unique molecular identifier. One entry per CDR3 protein, called by TCRdb with MiXCR from the 5' RACE reads. The sample has tens of thousands of distinct CDR3 sequences; more than 15% are singletons. This sequence joins TRBV11-2 and TRBJ2-5; the D is unclear. The TCR comes from an adult who was a healthcare worker with PCR-confirmed SARS-CoV-2 infection or an uninfected control (not recorded which). The source was whole blood, collected at baseline. CDR3: CASSRQETQYF. CDR3 coding DNA: TGTGCCAGCAGCCGCCAAGAGACCCAGTACTTC.